This T cell receptor (beta chain) comes out of a study of cytomegalovirus exposure and HLA in healthy donors (dated by TCRdb to 2017 to 2019). Study-wide context: According to an earlier analysis of a few hundred of the donors, 150 million to 200 million T cells yielded over 90 million unique TCR beta sequences and approximately 300 Gb of sequence data. About 300 gigabases of sequencing data and around 80 million unique TCR sequences made up an early release that covered under 750 HLA-typed donors. Among the roughly 380 genotyped donors, 75% to 90% belonged to the genetic ancestry cluster associated with self-reported Caucasian donors. The aim of the study was to test whether cataloging public T cell receptors could identify signatures of past pathogen exposure. The T cell repertoires of 666 subjects were profiled by immunosequencing and related to cytomegalovirus serostatus. In addition to the first cohort of around 670 subjects, a separate validation cohort of 120 different subjects was used. The study combined high-throughput TCR immunosequencing, statistical association of individual TCRs with disease status, and machine learning to predict cytomegalovirus infection status. In a later analysis, previously published TCR beta repertoires from 600 to 850 donors were re-analyzed and high-resolution HLA genotyping was added so that TCR occurrence patterns could be studied. Rather than using new phenotypic data, the later analysis identified candidate immune exposures from TCR beta sequences and from how often those sequences occurred across donors. An earlier analysis of 587 of the donors applied high-throughput TCR beta sequencing to assess whether each TCR beta V gene segment acted as functional or pseudogenic. Alongside the repertoire data, information on donor age, sex, ethnicity and CMV serostatus was compiled. Genome-wide SNP genotypes for about 65% of the 666 donors were used in a later genetic analysis, which treated that subset as a discovery cohort. Every discovery cohort repertoire had been produced on one sequencing platform. Both class I and class II loci were covered by HLA typing, at four-digit resolution. Typing coverage differed by locus: A, B, C, DRB1 and DQB1 were typed in roughly 620-640 donors, DQA1 in about 560, DPA1 in 600 to 610, and DPB1 in around 440. Five DR-DQ haplotypes were handled as single units for association and clustering because linkage in the cohort was strong. On average, about 200,000 unique TCR beta nucleotide sequences were sequenced per donor among a few hundred genotyped donors of the cohort, with roughly 18% of those sequences being non-productive. Overall results and qualifications from the work: CMV serostatus was the only immune exposure information available for the cohort. An association between a missense DCLRE1C variant and V-gene and J-gene trimming of TCR beta chains was found in a later genetic analysis and replicated in an independent cohort. It was suggested by the authors that the approach could potentially be generalized to other disease states and immunological phenotypes. Because the 87-base-pair reads could not distinguish some IMGT-functional V segments, including TRBV6-2 and TRBV6-3, those segments were excluded. A further reported finding was that TCR beta sequences accurately predicted the HLA-A and HLA-B alleles for most subjects in the first cohort. Assigning TCR associations to individual alleles was difficult when HLA alleles, especially DR and DQ, strongly co-occurred. A later analysis found that HLA-associated TCR beta chains were more clonally expanded and had lower generation probabilities than equally common non-associated chains. In vitro tests confirmed that a few of the cytomegalovirus-associated TCR beta chains recognize cytomegalovirus antigens. Specific HLA alleles were associated with more than 15,000 TCR beta sequences at a false discovery rate of 0.05 in a later analysis. According to a later analysis, parvovirus B19, influenza, CMV and Epstein-Barr virus appeared linked to several top co-occurrence clusters. A cluster of highly shared sequence variants was judged likely to represent a technical artifact of the sequencing pipeline. While some public TCRs were present in many individuals, most TCR sequences turned up only very rarely across donors. An earlier analysis of around 500 of the donors showed that most TCR beta V segments appeared in productive rearrangements either about 87% or about 30% of the time, which broadly matched IMGT annotations. Presence/absence analyses assumed roughly uniform sequencing depth across donors, an assumption that may not hold. In this cohort, only TCR beta chains were sequenced, and detectable features were limited by the absence of alpha or paired-chain data. Because counts were too low, 15 or so rarely observed V segments, including chromosome 9 orphons, were excluded from the earlier analysis of some 590 of the donors. Because some donors lacked HLA typing at each locus, the association tests relied only on the typed subset. The classifier was reported to diagnose cytomegalovirus status with high specificity and sensitivity in both the original and validation cohorts. A later analysis found that most CMV-associated TCR beta chains appeared HLA-restricted, with HLA associations seemingly driven largely by CMV exposure. According to a later analysis, TCR association rates differed among HLA loci, with DRB1 alleles showing the most associated TCRs and HLA-C alleles showing the fewest. The study listed 150 to 200 TCR beta chains as associated with cytomegalovirus. Linkage disequilibrium might explain the correlated functional status among segregating V segments, but an unknown experimental factor could not be excluded. In a later genetic analysis, fewer N-insertions in productive TCRs were reported among donors in an Asian-associated ancestry cluster than the roughly 700-donor mean.

V and J are trimmed by 0 bases and 4 bases, and the gene matches miss 7 bases of the junction. The CDR3 goes from the cysteine to the phenylalanine over 16 residues. Only the CDR3 portion is preserved as DNA: 48 bases, with reading frame beginning at the first base. The germline V gene yields KGHSH for CDR1 and LQKENI for CDR2. The cohort comprised some 700 healthy bone marrow donors. All cohort members were sampled while nominally healthy, although unrecorded immune exposures were likely present. The donor was CMV seronegative and was included in the group of 352 seronegative cohort members. A peripheral blood sample was collected from each donor, and TCR beta sequencing was performed on peripheral blood mononuclear cells. The Qiagen DNeasy Blood Extraction Kit was used to extract genomic DNA from the blood cell samples. The library relied on the immunoSEQ multiplex PCR assay. The multiplex PCR relied on a mix of 60 forward primers for TCR Vbeta segments and 13 reverse primers for TCR Jbeta segments. A multiplex PCR assay on genomic DNA amplified the CDR3 region of rearranged TCR beta genes. Amplified TCR beta libraries were sequenced as 87-base-pair reads on the Illumina HiSeq System. The published analysis was carried out like this. A later analysis tallied about 77 million unique TCR beta chains across the 666 repertoires, and about 12 million of those chains were shared by two or more donors. Raw reads were error-corrected and collapsed into unique sequences by a nearest-neighbor algorithm in which closely related sequences were merged to remove PCR and sequencing errors. To assign V, D and J gene segments, CDR3 sequences were aligned to IMGT reference sequences. Each retained sequence needed at least a six-nucleotide match to both a V gene segment and a J gene segment. A rearrangement was called productive if the CDR3 had no stop codons and remained in frame with V and J, and every other rearrangement was called non-productive. CDR3 was defined according to IMGT convention as the region running from the second conserved V-encoded cysteine to the conserved J-encoded phenylalanine. The earlier analysis of some 580 of the donors excluded any sequence lacking an unambiguous match to a single V gene segment. In an earlier analysis of 587 of the donors, V segments were called functional above 56.7% productive rearrangements and were called segregating when the between-donor standard deviation exceeded 5%. To diagnose cytomegalovirus status from the catalog of TCR beta chain sequences, a statistical classification framework was built. V and J gene assignment, in a later analysis, came from comparing TCR nucleotide sequences with IMGT/GENE-DB human TR gene sequences. Using the TCRdist pipeline, a later analysis assigned CDR3 sequences along with most-parsimonious VDJ recombination scenarios. In a later analysis, each TCR beta chain was defined by its CDR3 amino acid sequence together with its V-gene family, and reads without a unique V-gene family were excluded. A later analysis removed 500 to 650 highly shared, low-generation-probability nucleotide sequences to deal with suspected cross-contamination and a sequencing artifact. A later analysis calculated a clonal expansion index for each public chain from normalized within-repertoire ranks of inferred template counts. In a later analysis, generation probabilities were computed with a VDJ recombination model fitted to out-of-frame rearrangements, and the resulting probabilities were checked against IGoR. Hypergeometric tests were used in a later analysis to score TCR-TCR, TCR-HLA and TCR-CMV co-occurrence, with a repertoire-size bias correction applied to the TCR pairs. To estimate false discovery rates, a later analysis permuted the HLA or CMV assignments 20 times. In a later analysis, co-occurring TCRs were grouped with DBSCAN, and TCRdist sequence similarity was added when clustering was performed within HLA-allele-positive subsets. Co-occurrence clustering excluded repertoires with fewer than 30,000 or more than 120,000 public chains, plus five with anomalous nucleotide sharing. This immuneACCESS table, as held by TCRdb, lists in-frame sequences with V and J called but not all clones. Of the missing ones, under half trace to an unresolved V gene in checked studies; the others have no known cause. V and J calls and clone size are those listed in that table; D and trimming were worked out from the DNA. The sample table shows 100,000 to 150,000 clones, and around 84% are seen once. Of the sample, approximately 6.5% is held by the ten largest clones.

About this clone itself: Its antigen is not yet known. The input lacks base qualities; no much larger clone sits a single base away.

This clonotype originated in a middle-aged woman in good health and CMV-seronegative. The chain is made from TRBV18 and TRBJ2-5, with TRBD2 identical over 8 junction bases. The material sequenced was PBMCs. CDR3 protein: CASSPPGAGVGETQYF. The DNA reads TGTGCCAGCTCACCACCAGGAGCGGGAGTTGGAGAGACCCAGTACTTC.